This T cell receptor (beta chain) is from a study of blood T cell repertoires in COVID-19. As for the study in general: Spain, Italy and the United States supplied samples that represented acute and convalescent COVID-19. PBMCs, B-cell-depleted T cells, or T cells were the source of the cDNA or gDNA that made up the material.

Germline values: CDR1 MNHEY, CDR2 SVGEGT. V was pared by 5 bases and J by 5 bases, with 9 bases between. The CDR3 is 12 amino acids. As processed by the authors: How many nucleated cells were present was estimated from reference gene primer amplification. Profiling relied on immunoSEQ multiplex PCR, and the TCRdb table lists in-frame clones only, not all of them. V and J calls and clone size are those listed in that table; D and trimming were worked out from the DNA. The sample has tens of thousands of clones, about four fifths seen once; the top ten hold 21%. Sequenced material: peripheral blood. The receptor's source is a human donor in a cohort sampled during active COVID-19. This chain links TRBV6-2 or TRBV6-3 with TRBJ2-5; the D is unclear. The CDR3 sequence is CASSPRRETQYF. CDR3 bases: TGTGCCAGCAGTCCCCGGCGGGAGACCCAGTACTTC.